This is a list of T cell receptor beta chains from one sample in a study of naive and memory T cell subsets. Via MiXCR, TCRdb re-called the UMI-ligation and nested PCR reads, giving one row per CDR3 protein. Among about 26,000 distinct CDR3 sequences listed, under 6.5% were seen once. Sequencing used blood. The origin of the receptors is an adult in good health. CDR3s include the opening cysteine and the closing phenylalanine or tryptophan. Fields, in order: V gene, J gene, clone size, D gene, CDR3 protein, CDR3 DNA. D genes are given only for firm matches. For some rows the clone size is stated as once, few or many, or as a class when expanded; others skip it.

>TRBV28|TRBJ2-4|few|.
CASSSPGSTNIQYF
TGTGCCAGCAGTTCACCGGGGTCGACAAACATTCAGTACTTC
>TRBV15|TRBJ2-1|.|TRBD2
CATSRSGTSGSNEQFF
TGTGCCACCAGCAGATCCGGGACTAGCGGGAGTAATGAGCAGTTCTTC
>TRBV9|TRBJ1-2|few|.
CASSTDTNYGYTF
TGTGCCAGCAGCACTGACACTAACTATGGCTACACCTTC
>TRBV30|TRBJ2-1|few|.
CAWTSQAYNEQFF
TGTGCCTGGACTTCCCAGGCCTACAATGAGCAGTTCTTC
>TRBV29-1|TRBJ2-1|.|TRBD2
CSVEALAEYNEQFF
TGCAGCGTTGAAGCACTAGCGGAATACAATGAGCAGTTCTTC
>TRBV4-3|TRBJ1-2|many|.
CASSQDEAGHGTF
TGCGCCAGCAGCCAAGATGAAGCGGGCCATGGCACCTTC
>TRBV7-2|TRBJ2-5|many|.
CASSFRGFGDETQYF
TGTGCCAGCAGCTTCAGGGGATTCGGTGATGAGACCCAGTACTTC
>TRBV7-8|TRBJ1-2|few|TRBD1
CASSPDRGSLSSYTF
TGTGCCAGCAGCCCAGACAGGGGATCGCTGTCTAGCTACACCTTC
>TRBV7-2|TRBJ1-1|many|.
CASSLQRNTEAFF
TGTGCCAGCAGCTTACAAAGGAACACTGAAGCTTTCTTT
>TRBV29-1|TRBJ2-1|many|.
CSVEDLSGTTIDEQFF
TGCAGCGTTGAAGATCTTTCAGGAACGACAATCGATGAGCAGTTCTTC
>TRBV7-2|TRBJ1-1|many|.
CASSPSYVAGDEAFF
TGTGCCAGCAGCCCCTCCTACGTGGCAGGGGATGAAGCTTTCTTT
>TRBV12-3/TRBV12-4|TRBJ2-2|many|.
CASSFSPTGTTGELFF
TGTGCCAGCAGTTTCTCCCCTACAGGGACCACCGGGGAGCTGTTTTTT
>TRBV14|TRBJ2-3|.|.
CASSQDLRRADTQYF
TGTGCCAGCAGCCAAGATCTAAGGCGCGCAGATACGCAGTATTTT
>TRBV20-1|TRBJ2-7|many|.
CSASSVIPSSYEQYF
TGCAGTGCTAGTTCGGTTATCCCGAGCTCCTACGAGCAGTACTTC
>TRBV20-1|TRBJ2-7|many|.
CSARDGKGRYEQYF
TGCAGTGCTAGAGACGGGAAGGGGCGGTACGAGCAGTACTTC
>TRBV7-9|TRBJ2-1|few|TRBD2
CASSLVGLDCSNEQFF
TGTGCCAGCAGCTTAGTCGGACTAGATTGTAGCAATGAGCAGTTCTTC
>TRBV10-3|TRBJ1-6|few|.
CAISESTLGSPLHF
TGTGCCATCAGTGAGTCCACACTCGGGTCACCCCTCCACTTT
>TRBV20-1|TRBJ2-3|many|.
CSASGSSGDFNTQYF
TGCAGTGCTAGTGGGAGTAGCGGAGACTTTAATACGCAGTATTTT
>TRBV27|TRBJ1-1|many|.
CASSFTGNTEAFF
TGTGCCAGCAGTTTCACGGGGAACACTGAAGCTTTCTTT
>TRBV12-5|TRBJ1-2|.|TRBD1
CASGLVNGQGPLSYTF
TGTGCTAGTGGTTTGGTAAATGGACAGGGACCCTTGAGCTACACCTTC
>TRBV6-2/TRBV6-3|TRBJ1-2|many|.
CASSYHDRSYGYTF
TGTGCCAGCAGTTATCATGACAGGTCCTATGGCTACACCTTC
>TRBV4-2|TRBJ1-4|many|.
CASSRDGNNEKLFF
TGTGCCAGCAGCCGGGACGGAAATAATGAAAAACTGTTTTTT
>TRBV30|TRBJ2-1|.|.
CAWKYGGHNEQFF
TGTGCCTGGAAGTACGGGGGCCACAATGAGCAGTTCTTC
>TRBV7-2|TRBJ2-3|many|.
CASRHDWGAASTDTQYF
TGTGCCAGCAGACACGACTGGGGAGCGGCGAGCACAGATACGCAGTATTTT
>TRBV12-3/TRBV12-4|TRBJ2-3|few|.
CASSRGLGTDTQYF
TGTGCCAGCAGCCGGGGCTTAGGGACAGATACGCAGTATTTT
>TRBV9|TRBJ2-1|many|TRBD1
CASSASDRAYNEQFF
TGTGCCAGCAGCGCATCGGACAGGGCCTACAATGAGCAGTTCTTC
>TRBV7-9|TRBJ2-3|many|TRBD1
CASSSVWVFGTGKGTDTQYF
TGTGCCAGCAGCTCAGTGTGGGTATTTGGGACAGGGAAGGGCACAGATACGCAGTATTTT
>TRBV19|TRBJ2-7|few|TRBD1
CASAQTGGYEQYF
TGTGCCAGTGCCCAGACAGGGGGCTACGAGCAGTACTTC
>TRBV11-2|TRBJ2-1|.|TRBD2
CASSLLGGNNEQFF
TGTGCCAGCAGCTTATTGGGAGGGAACAATGAGCAGTTCTTC
>TRBV7-9|TRBJ2-5|.|.
CASSPRSKETQYF
TGTGCCAGCAGCCCCCGATCCAAAGAGACCCAGTACTTC
>TRBV6-1|TRBJ2-7|many|.
CASSGTGYRYEQYF
TGTGCCAGCAGTGGAACCGGCTACCGATACGAGCAGTACTTC
>TRBV4-1|TRBJ2-5|.|TRBD2
CASSQEGQQGLAGRETQYF
TGCGCCAGCAGCCAAGAAGGGCAGCAGGGACTAGCGGGGCGAGAGACCCAGTACTTC
>TRBV20-1|TRBJ2-7|many|.
CSASVLDSLSYEQYF
TGCAGTGCTAGTGTACTAGACTCCCTCTCCTACGAGCAGTACTTC
>TRBV6-5|TRBJ1-1|medium-sized|TRBD1
CASSYSGGGIQRAFF
TGTGCCAGCAGTTACTCGGGAGGGGGCATACAGAGAGCTTTCTTT
>TRBV28|TRBJ2-7|many|.
CASSAGGAASSYEQYF
TGTGCCAGCAGTGCTGGTGGGGCGGCTAGCTCCTACGAGCAGTACTTC
>TRBV9|TRBJ1-2|many|.
CASSVDRDTNYGYTF
TGTGCCAGCAGCGTAGACCGGGACACTAACTATGGCTACACCTTC
>TRBV27|TRBJ2-7|many|.
CASRVAPSSYEQYF
TGTGCCAGCAGGGTAGCGCCAAGCTCCTACGAGCAGTACTTC
>TRBV28|TRBJ2-3|many|TRBD2
CASTGGSDALRTDTQYF
TGTGCCAGTACTGGCGGGAGCGACGCTCTACGCACAGATACGCAGTATTTT
>TRBV25-1|TRBJ2-1|many|.
CASIGGAYNEQFF
TGTGCCAGCATAGGAGGGGCCTACAATGAGCAGTTCTTC
>TRBV7-9|TRBJ1-1|many|.
CASRRTGMNTEAFF
TGTGCCAGCAGACGTACAGGGATGAACACTGAAGCTTTCTTT
>TRBV18|TRBJ2-7|many|TRBD1
CASSPGQGAYEQYF
TGTGCCAGCTCACCAGGACAGGGAGCCTACGAGCAGTACTTC
>TRBV12-3/TRBV12-4|TRBJ2-7|many|TRBD1
CASSRGTAAALGLFYEQYF
TGTGCCAGCAGTCGAGGGACAGCAGCGGCCCTTGGTCTGTTCTACGAGCAGTACTTC
>TRBV6-2/TRBV6-3|TRBJ2-3|many|TRBD2
CASTNQPSLAGDDCTSCTDTQYF
TGTGCCAGCACCAACCAACCCTCTTTAGCGGGAGACGACTGTACAAGTTGTACAGATACGCAGTATTTT
>TRBV5-1|TRBJ2-1|many|TRBD2
CASSVTSGIRPNEQFF
TGCGCCAGCAGCGTAACTAGCGGGATAAGACCAAATGAGCAGTTCTTC
>TRBV5-1|TRBJ2-5|many|TRBD2
CASSLILSSGGETQYF
TGCGCCAGCAGCTTGATCCTTTCTAGCGGAGGAGAGACCCAGTACTTC
>TRBV10-3|TRBJ1-4|many|.
CAISEGGNEKLFF
TGTGCCATCAGTGAAGGGGGGAATGAAAAACTGTTTTTT
>TRBV7-9|TRBJ2-7|many|TRBD2
CASSLVGPTSGGYEQYF
TGTGCCAGCAGCTTAGTCGGTCCGACTAGCGGGGGGTACGAGCAGTACTTC
>TRBV6-5|TRBJ2-2|many|.
CASSYEGSTARVLFF
TGTGCCAGCAGTTACGAGGGCTCGACTGCAAGGGTGCTGTTTTTT
>TRBV4-1|TRBJ2-6|many|TRBD1
CASSLPGQVLSGANVLTF
TGCGCCAGCAGCCTACCGGGACAGGTATTGTCTGGGGCCAACGTCCTGACTTTC
>TRBV5-1|TRBJ1-6|few|.
CASSLAAVRFGSPLHF
TGCGCCAGCAGCTTGGCCGCGGTGCGGTTTGGGTCACCCCTCCACTTT
>TRBV30|TRBJ2-7|many|.
CAWSVGLGKQYF
TGTGCCTGGAGTGTTGGTTTGGGGAAGCAGTACTTC
>TRBV7-9|TRBJ2-1|many|TRBD2
CASSQGTSAHNEQFF
TGTGCCAGCAGCCAAGGGACTAGCGCCCACAATGAGCAGTTCTTC
>TRBV5-5|TRBJ2-7|many|TRBD2
CASSLVLTSGSHEQYF
TGTGCCAGCAGCTTGGTCCTGACTAGCGGGAGCCACGAGCAGTACTTC
>TRBV4-3|TRBJ1-5|many|.
CASSQDLRAYQHF
TGCGCCAGCAGCCAAGATCTCCGCGCGTATCAGCATTTT
>TRBV7-9|TRBJ2-1|many|TRBD2
CASSLTSGNWDEQFF
TGTGCCAGCAGCTTAACTAGCGGGAACTGGGATGAGCAGTTCTTC
>TRBV6-6|TRBJ1-5|few|.
CASSRGGGNQPQHF
TGTGCCAGCAGTCGCGGAGGGGGCAATCAGCCCCAGCATTTT
>TRBV19|TRBJ2-2|.|TRBD2
CASSGLAGVPGELFF
TGTGCCAGTTCCGGACTAGCGGGAGTACCCGGGGAGCTGTTTTTT
>TRBV20-1|TRBJ2-1|few|TRBD1
CSARTGAGNEQFF
TGCAGTGCTAGGACAGGGGCGGGCAATGAGCAGTTCTTC